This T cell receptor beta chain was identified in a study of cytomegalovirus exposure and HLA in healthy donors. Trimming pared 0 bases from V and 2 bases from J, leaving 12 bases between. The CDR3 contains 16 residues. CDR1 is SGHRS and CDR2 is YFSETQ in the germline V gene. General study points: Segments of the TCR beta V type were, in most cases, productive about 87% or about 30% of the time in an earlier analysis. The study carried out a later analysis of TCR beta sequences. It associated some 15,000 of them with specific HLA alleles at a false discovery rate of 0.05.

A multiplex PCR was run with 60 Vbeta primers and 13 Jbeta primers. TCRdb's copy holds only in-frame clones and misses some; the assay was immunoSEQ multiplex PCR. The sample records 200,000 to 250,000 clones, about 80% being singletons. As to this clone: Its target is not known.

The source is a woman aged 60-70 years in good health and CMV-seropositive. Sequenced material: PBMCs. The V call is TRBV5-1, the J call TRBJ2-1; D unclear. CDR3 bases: TGCGCCAGCAGCTTGGAGCCAGGCCTAACCTACAATGAGCAGTTCTTC. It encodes CASSLEPGLTYNEQFF. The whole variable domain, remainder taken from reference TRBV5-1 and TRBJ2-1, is KAGVTQTPRYLIKTRGQQVTLSCSPISGHRSVSWYQQTPGQGLQFLFEYFSETQRNKGNFPGRFSGRQFSNSRSEMNVSTLELGDSALYLCASSLEPGLTYNEQFFGPGTRLTVL.